The clone carrying this TCR beta chain was observed at least ten times. This CDR3 contains 14 residues. Trimming cost V 0 bases and J 2 bases, with 8 bases left between them. The V gene's germline CDR1 is SGHAT and CDR2 FQNNGV. A Clinical Activity Score of at least 3, a NOSPECS grade of at least 4 and a duration under 3 months were recorded in the ophthalmopathy patients. Lactation, pregnancy, other autoimmune disease or uncontrolled infection excluded patients. The data were taken from a study of T cells in Graves' hyperthyroidism and ophthalmopathy. The TCR beta CDR3 regions underwent amplification using RNA transcripts as the source. During a first-round RT-PCR of the TCR CDR3, the HTBI primer set was used. TCRdb reprocessed the multiplex PCR reads with MiXCR, giving one entry per CDR3 protein. The table records a few hundred thousand distinct CDR3 sequences, about a sixth of them present only once.

The clonotype originates from a woman between 40 and 50 years old with Graves' ophthalmopathy. Sequencing input: blood. V is TRBV11-2 and J is TRBJ2-7; the D gene is possibly TRBD2 (6 bases). The CDR3 DNA reads as TGTGCCAGCAGCTTAGATGCGGGGACCTACGAGCAGTACTTC. Its translation is CASSLDAGTYEQYF. Full variable domain (outside the CDR3, taken from reference TRBV11-2 and TRBJ2-7): EAGVAQSPRYKIIEKRQSVAFWCNPISGHATLYWYQQILGQGPKLLIQFQNNGVVDDSQLPKDRFSAERLKGVDSTLKIQPAKLEDSAVYLCASSLDAGTYEQYFGPGTRLTVT.